Following are 12 T cell receptor beta chains from one sample sequenced in a study of OX40 agonist ivuxolimab in advanced cancers. The method was immunoSEQ multiplex PCR; TCRdb's version includes in-frame clones alone and lacks a portion of them. The sample has 76,000 or so clones; 93% are singletons. Here the sequenced sample was CD4+ or CD8+ T cells sorted from blood, taken in a trial of the OX40 agonist ivuxolimab. The receptors were gathered from an adult with an advanced solid tumor such as melanoma, head and neck, liver or kidney cancer.

Note on this clone: Additional DNA sequences in this sample encode the identical CDR3. The chain links TRBV27 to TRBJ2-7; D is ambiguous. The CDR3 loop spans 11 amino acids. V was trimmed by 5 bases and J by 0 bases, leaving 2 bases between them. Germline lookup yields CDR1 MNHEY and CDR2 SMNVEV (reference sequence). CDR3 DNA: TGTGCCAGCAGTACCTCCTACGAGCAGTACTTC. This codes for CASSTSYEQYF.

CDR3 nucleotide sequence: TGTGCTAGTGGTTTGGTGGGGGAAACCTACAATCAGCCCCAGCATTTT. It specifies CASGLVGETYNQPQHF. The rearrangement links TRBV12-5 to TRBJ1-5, with D tentatively TRBD1 (5 bases). Looked up from germline, CDR1 is LGHNT and CDR2 is FRNRAP. V lost 0 bases and J 3 bases, leaving 12 bases between the germline ends. CDR3 size: 16 residues.

CDR3 amino acids: CATSREGLNEQFF. As DNA, the CDR3 is TGTGCCACCAGCAGAGAGGGGCTAAATGAGCAGTTCTTC. The chain uses TRBV15 and TRBJ2-1; D may be TRBD1 (5 bases). Germline V gene data show CDR1 as LNHNV and CDR2 as YYDKDF (reference sequence). The CDR3 extends over 13 amino acids. The V gene lost 0 bases and the J gene lost 7 bases, with 7 bases spanning the gap.

J is TRBJ2-2 and V is TRBV9; tentative D call: TRBD2 (6 bases). The CDR3 sequence is 16 residues long. The ends were cut back, 2 bases at V and 4 bases at J, with 15 bases in the middle. Germline V gene data show CDR1 as SGDLS and CDR2 as YYNGEE. The DNA for the CDR3 is TGTGCCAGCAGCGTTGGCGGGGTTCCTCTCACCGGGGAGCTGTTTTTT. Amino acids: CASSVGGVPLTGELFF.

The chain carries TRBV2 and TRBJ2-7; 9 nucleotides match TRBD2. V dropped 10 bases and J dropped 3; count of bases not matched to a gene: 10. CDR3 length: 14 amino acids. Germline CDR1 and CDR2: SNHLY and FYNNEI. The CDR3 loop reads CATSGTEDFYEQYF. In DNA, the CDR3 is TGTGCCACTAGCGGGACAGAGGACTTCTACGAGCAGTACTTC.

The V call is TRBV5-4, the J call TRBJ2-5; tentative D call: TRBD2 (6 bases). CDR3 length: 13 residues. Germline lookup yields CDR1 SGHNT and CDR2 YYREEE (reference sequence). Trimming stripped 0 bases from V and 11 bases from J, with 14 bases between. DNA for the CDR3: TGTGCCAGCAGCTTGGTTGGCGGGGATGAGCAGTACTTC. Translating it yields CASSLVGGDEQYF.

The chain recombines TRBV4-1 with TRBJ1-2; D gene uncertain. Germline CDR1 and CDR2: MGHRA and YSYEKL. V dropped 2 bases and J dropped 4 bases, with 11 bases sitting between them. CDR3 size: 14 residues. In DNA, the CDR3 is TGCGCCAGCAGCCAACCGGCAGGTACCTATGGCTACACCTTC. Residues: CASSQPAGTYGYTF.

This clone was found a few times. This chain links TRBV6-4 with TRBJ2-1, with a tentative D call TRBD1 (6 bases). This CDR3 comprises 13 residues. Trimming took 2 bases from V and 5 from J, leaving 7 bases between them. The germline V gene has CDR1 MRHNA and CDR2 SNTAGT. The CDR3 nucleotides are TGTGCCAGCAGTGACCGGGACAACAATGAGCAGTTCTTC. Encoded protein: CASSDRDNNEQFF.

The V gene is TRBV19, the J gene TRBJ2-7, with 7 nucleotides matching TRBD1. CDR1 is LNHDA and CDR2 is SQIVND in the germline V gene (reference sequence). The CDR3 runs 15 residues. The V gene end was trimmed by 5 bases and the J gene end by 3 bases; junction bases not matched to a gene: 10. The CDR3 bases are TGTGCCAGTAGTCTACCGGGACAGAGTGTCTACGAGCAGTACTTC. Amino acids: CASSLPGQSVYEQYF.

This clone has just one count. The rearrangement links TRBV27 to TRBJ2-5; 11 bases line up with TRBD2. The CDR3 spans 14 residues. CDR1 and CDR2 (germline): MNHEY, SMNVEV (reference sequence). The trim removed 4 bases at V and 4 bases at J, leaving 2 bases unmatched. The chain's CDR3 is CASSSGTSGETQYF. CDR3 DNA: TGTGCCAGCAGTTCAGGGACTAGCGGAGAGACCCAGTACTTC.

The rearrangement links TRBV9 to TRBJ2-3, with D unresolved. The length of the CDR3 is 15 residues. V was shortened by 0 bases and J by 3 bases, with 11 bases between the two germline ends. CDR1 and CDR2 from the germline V gene are SGDLS and YYNGEE. For the CDR3, the DNA is TGTGCCAGCAGCGTAGAGGGCTTAACTACAGATACGCAGTATTTT. Its protein is CASSVEGLTTDTQYF.

The V gene is TRBV6-5, the J gene TRBJ1-5; weak D call: TRBD1 (5 bases). V dropped 2 bases and J dropped 7 bases, with 12 bases sitting between them. CDR3 length equals 14 residues. The germline CDR1 and CDR2 sequences are MNHEY and SVGAGI. The CDR3 loop is CASSYVAGRQPQHF. The CDR3 DNA is TGTGCCAGCAGTTACGTCGCAGGGAGACAGCCCCAGCATTTT.